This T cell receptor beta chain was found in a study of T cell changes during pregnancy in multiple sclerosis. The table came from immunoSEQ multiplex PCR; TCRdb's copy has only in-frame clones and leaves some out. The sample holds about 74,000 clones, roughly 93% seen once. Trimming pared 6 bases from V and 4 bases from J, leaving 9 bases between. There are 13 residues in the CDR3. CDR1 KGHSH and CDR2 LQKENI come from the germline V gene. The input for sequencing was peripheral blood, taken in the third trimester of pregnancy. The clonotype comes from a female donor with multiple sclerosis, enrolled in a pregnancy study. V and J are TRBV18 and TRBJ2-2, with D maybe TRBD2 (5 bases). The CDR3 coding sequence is TGTGCCAGCTCTCTAGCATCCACCGGGGAGCTGTTTTTT. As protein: CASSLASTGELFF.